This T cell receptor (beta chain) was found in a study of regulatory T cells in long-lasting Graves disease. Only a few counts were recorded for this clonotype. Indicated time point: newly diagnosed GD, antithyroid drugs for less than 3 months. Preparation of the TCR library used RNA extracted from PBMCs. Researchers made TCR beta libraries by using iRepertoire HTBI primers and running Arm-PCR on CDR3 regions. One entry per CDR3 protein, called by TCRdb with MiXCR from the multiplex PCR reads. The table records approximately 540,000 distinct CDR3 sequences, 12% of them present only once. Trimming removed 6 bases from V and 3 bases from J, with 9 bases in between. Germline V gene sequence: CDR1 MDHEN, CDR2 SYDVKM. CDR3 length equals 12 residues. The same sample was also studied in work on T cells in Graves' hyperthyroidism and ophthalmopathy.

Sample: peripheral blood mononuclear cells (PBMCs), taken at new diagnosis, from a patient treated with antithyroid drugs. The V gene is TRBV28, the J gene TRBJ2-7; the D gene is possibly TRBD1 (5 bases). The receptor was isolated from a woman aged 25 to 45 with Graves disease. The CDR3 coding sequence is TGTGCCAGCAGGACCCAGGGCTACGAGCAGTACTTC. Translation gives CASRTQGYEQYF.